This T cell receptor beta chain was sequenced for a study of shared clonotypes between healthy human individuals. This CDR3 is 21 amino acids long. The germline gives CDR1 MGHRA, CDR2 YSYEKL. V lost 0 bases and J lost 0; bases outside the gene matches: 15. Assay: immunoSEQ multiplex PCR; the TCRdb copy retains only in-frame clones and omits some. This sample has approximately 2.5 million clones; approximately 94% occur once, and the top ten carry approximately 0.36%. The chain couples TRBV4-1 to TRBJ2-1, with TRBD2 matching 9 bases. The source is a man between 18 and 35 years old in good health. Some clones in this sample may be carry-over from other donors' samples. Specimen: naive CD4+ T cells from PBMCs. Sample subset: CD45RA+ positively selected. The CDR3 sequence: CASSQDQGTSFFWGSYNEQFF. The CDR3 nucleotides are TGCGCCAGCAGCCAAGATCAGGGGACTAGCTTTTTTTGGGGCTCCTACAATGAGCAGTTCTTC.